This entry is about one TCR beta chain. The antigen is unknown. CDR1 SGDLS and CDR2 YYNGEE come from the germline V gene. V was pared by 0 bases and J by 1 base, with 19 bases between. The CDR3 is 18 residues long. This sample is drawn from a study of CD8+ T cells in alopecia areata. Study-level background: Tofacitinib administration to treated patients was oral, at 5 to 10 mg twice daily. A 6-month period off drug followed tofacitinib, which lasted 6 to 18 months.

Sample treatment: oral pan-JAK inhibitor, 5-10 mg twice daily. Peripheral blood and lesional scalp punch biopsies came from alopecia areata patients. Study-level results: A large proportion of expanded lesional clones were detected persisting in scalp and blood during tofacitinib. Clonality in lesional scalp, especially alopecia totalis/universalis, exceeded that of normal scalp.

Sequencing templates came from extracted RNA that was reverse transcribed into cDNA. Sequencing was performed with immunoSEQ multiplex PCR; in TCRdb, only in-frame clones are kept and a portion is missing. The table shows 15,000 to 20,000 clones, with around 50% occurring only once. The material sequenced was skin, taken at week 4, from a patient treated with tofacitinib. The source of this sequence is a human donor with alopecia areata. This chain links TRBV9 with TRBJ1-1, with D perhaps matching TRBD1 (5 bases). The CDR3 is CASSVAPGAGAQNTEAFF. The CDR3 bases are TGTGCCAGCAGCGTAGCCCCTGGGGCCGGGGCACAGAACACTGAAGCTTTCTTT.